These 23 T cell receptor beta chains came from one sample sequenced in a study of cytomegalovirus exposure and HLA in healthy donors. PCR employed 60 Vbeta and 13 Jbeta primers. This table comes from immunoSEQ multiplex PCR, and its TCRdb copy is limited to in-frame clones, with some not included. The sample includes some 180,000 clones, more than 65% of them seen just once. The sequenced material came from PBMCs. The receptors stem from a woman between 25 and 40 years old in good health and CMV-seropositive.

The chain links TRBV19 to TRBJ2-5; TRBD2 is a possible D gene (7 bases). CDR1 and CDR2 (germline): LNHDA, SQIVND (reference sequence). V lost 7 bases to trimming and J lost 5 bases, with 17 bases between them. The CDR3 loop spans 14 amino acids. The CDR3 sequence: CASKGRGGLETQYF. The CDR3, as DNA: TGTGCCAGTAAAGGCAGGGGAGGGTTGGAGACCCAGTACTTC.

This chain joins TRBV10-2 and TRBJ2-2, with 11 bases identical to TRBD2. J gave up 5 bases and V 4 bases, and 3 bases lay outside the gene matches. This CDR3 is built from 15 residues. Germline V gene lookup returns CDR1 WSHSY and CDR2 SAAADI. CDR3 bases: TGCGCCAGCAGTGGGACTAGCGGGTGGACCGGGGAGCTGTTTTTT. It codes for CASSGTSGWTGELFF.

This clone was observed once. The CDR3 sequence: CASRLPSDRDKNIQYF. Written as DNA, the CDR3 is TGTGCAAGTCGCCTTCCCTCGGACAGGGACAAAAACATTCAGTACTTC. The chain uses TRBV12-2 and TRBJ2-4; the table names TRBD1, a call not compared with the DNA. TRBV12-2 is a listed pseudogene. CDR3 length equals 16 residues.

The chain uses TRBV4-2 and TRBJ2-3; D gene unclear. Germline V CDR1 and CDR2: LGHNA, YNFKEQ. Trimming shortened V by 4 bases and J by 1 base, and 9 bases separated the two germline ends. The CDR3 runs to 14 residues. CDR3 loop: CASSPSGGTDTQYF. The CDR3, as DNA: TGTGCCAGCAGCCCCTCCGGTGGCACAGATACGCAGTATTTT.

The chain combines TRBV9 with TRBJ1-4; D is ambiguous. There are 14 residues in the CDR3. Trimming cost V 0 bases and J 5 bases, with 8 bases left between them. Per the germline V gene, CDR1 is SGDLS and CDR2 is YYNGEE. The DNA of the CDR3 is TGTGCCAGCAGCGTAGGCGCCAACAATGAAAAACTGTTTTTT. Protein product: CASSVGANNEKLFF.

The chain couples TRBV11-2 to TRBJ2-7; D perhaps matches TRBD1 (5 bases). The germline CDR1 and CDR2 sequences are SGHAT and FQNNGV. The CDR3 is made up of 13 amino acids. V shed 5 bases and J shed 1 base, with 9 bases lying between them. The CDR3 coding sequence is TGTGCCAGCAGCAGGGGATCATCCTACGAGCAGTACTTC. Protein product: CASSRGSSYEQYF. The full variable domain, its missing parts supplied by reference TRBV11-2 and TRBJ2-7, is EAGVAQSPRYKIIEKRQSVAFWCNPISGHATLYWYQQILGQGPKLLIQFQNNGVVDDSQLPKDRFSAERLKGVDSTLKIQPAKLEDSAVYLCASSRGSSYEQYFGPGTRLTVT.

The rearrangement links TRBV2 to TRBJ2-3; TRBD1 matches at 7 bases. V lost 6 bases and J lost 4; bases outside the gene matches: 10. The CDR3 extends over 15 amino acids. Germline V lookup: CDR1 SNHLY, CDR2 FYNNEI. CDR3 sequence reads: CASRATGVLADTQYF. In DNA form, the CDR3 reads TGTGCCAGCAGGGCTACAGGGGTTCTCGCAGATACGCAGTATTTT.

This CDR3 is CASSPPGTGRFRYEQYF. Written as DNA, the CDR3 is TGCGCCAGCAGTCCCCCAGGGACAGGCCGTTTTAGGTACGAGCAGTACTTC. The chain joins TRBV23-1 to TRBJ2-7; 8 nucleotides agree with TRBD1. TRBV23-1 qualifies as an ORF whose function is uncertain. V gave up 4 bases and J gave up 4 bases; unmatched junction bases: 15. This CDR3 is built from 17 residues.

CDR3 loop: CASSLAGTVNPYEQYF. In DNA form, the CDR3 reads TGTGCCAGCAGCTTAGCCGGGACTGTGAACCCCTACGAGCAGTACTTC. The chain is built from TRBV7-2 and TRBJ2-7; maybe TRBD2 (6 bases). V shed 0 bases and J shed 2 bases, with 14 bases lying between them. The CDR3 is made up of 16 amino acids. Germline assignment: CDR1 SGHTA and CDR2 FQGNSA. Using reference TRBV7-2 and TRBJ2-7 for the parts outside the CDR3, the full variable domain is GAGVSQSPSNKVTEKGKDVELRCDPISGHTALYWYRQSLGQGLEFLIYFQGNSAPDKSGLPSDRFSAERTGGSVSTLTIQRTQQEDSAVYLCASSLAGTVNPYEQYFGPGTRLTVT.

The chain uses TRBV5-8 and TRBJ2-7; D ambiguous. There are 18 residues in the CDR3. Germline lookup yields CDR1 SGHTS and CDR2 YDEGEE. V gave up 1 base and J gave up 3 bases, with 23 bases separating them. The CDR3 sequence: CASSLNSGGHESDYEQYF. The CDR3 DNA reads as TGTGCCAGCAGCTTGAATAGTGGTGGGCACGAATCGGACTACGAGCAGTACTTC. The whole variable domain, filled in from reference TRBV5-8 and TRBJ2-7, reads EAGVTQSPTHLIKTRGQQATLRCSPISGHTSVYWYQQALGLGLQFLLWYDEGEERNRGNFPPRFSGRQFPNYSSELNVNALELEDSALYLCASSLNSGGHESDYEQYFGPGTRLTVT.

The chain links TRBV18 to TRBJ1-1; TRBD1 aligns across 8 bases. Germline assignment: CDR1 KGHSH and CDR2 LQKENI. The CDR3 spans 13 residues. After removal of 5 bases from V and 5 bases from J, the junction contained 4 bases not matched to a gene. CDR3 nucleotides: TGTGCCAGCTCAGCGACAGGGGTTACTGAAGCTTTCTTT. It encodes CASSATGVTEAFF.

The chain joins TRBV7-7 to TRBJ2-5; 7 bases map to TRBD1. Germline assignment: CDR1 SSHAT and CDR2 FNYEAQ (reference sequence). Trimming took 2 bases from V and 4 from J; bases not matched to a gene: 4. This CDR3 spans 14 amino acids. The CDR3 DNA sequence: TGTGCCAGCAGCTTAAGACAGGGTCGAGAGACCCAGTACTTC. It specifies CASSLRQGRETQYF.

This chain links TRBV10-3 with TRBJ1-5; a possible D gene is TRBD1 (5 bases). This CDR3 has 12 residues. V lost 4 bases to trimming and J lost 4 bases, with 5 bases between them. Germline V gives CDR1 ENHRY, CDR2 SYGVKD. CDR3 in DNA: TGTGCCATCAGTGCAGGGAATCAGCCCCAGCATTTT. Protein sequence: CAISAGNQPQHF.

The chain is built from TRBV5-4 and TRBJ2-2, with 9 bases fitting TRBD2. V was clipped by 4 bases and J by 5 bases; unmatched bases: 6. The CDR3 is 15 amino acids. Germline lookup yields CDR1 SGHNT and CDR2 YYREEE (reference sequence). The DNA for the CDR3 is TGTGCCAGCAGCCCTCGGCGGGGGGGTACCGGGGAGCTGTTTTTT. Its translation is CASSPRRGGTGELFF.

This chain connects TRBV10-3 to TRBJ2-7; D might be TRBD2 (6 bases). Germline V gene lookup returns CDR1 ENHRY and CDR2 SYGVKD. Trimming shortened V by 3 bases and J by 0 bases, and 15 bases separated the two germline ends. The CDR3 spans 16 residues. The CDR3 loop reads CAISERGRGSSYEQYF. The CDR3 region has the DNA TGTGCCATCAGTGAACGAGGACGGGGGAGCTCCTACGAGCAGTACTTC.

This chain connects TRBV9 to TRBJ1-3; the D is unclear. Germline-derived CDR1 and CDR2 are SGDLS and YYNGEE. This CDR3 contains 14 residues. Between the trimmed V and J ends, which lost 4 bases and 0 bases, there was a span of 8 bases. For the CDR3, the DNA is TGTGCCAGCAGCCCCCGGGGCTCTGGAAACACCATATATTTT. Translated, it gives CASSPRGSGNTIYF. The full variable domain, in which reference TRBV9 and TRBJ1-3 provide the parts outside the CDR3, is DSGVTQTPKHLITATGQRVTLRCSPRSGDLSVYWYQQSLDQGLQFLIQYYNGEERAKGNILERFSAQQFPDLHSELNLSSLELGDSALYFCASSPRGSGNTIYFGEGSWLTVV.

The chain is built from TRBV28 and TRBJ1-2, with 7 bases aligning to TRBD1. There are 16 residues in the CDR3. Germline V gene lookup returns CDR1 MDHEN and CDR2 SYDVKM. The V gene end was trimmed by 3 bases and the J gene end by 4 bases; junction bases not matched to a gene: 11. CDR3 protein: CASSFQRTGLSYGYTF. The CDR3 coding sequence is TGTGCCAGCAGTTTCCAACGGACAGGTCTCTCCTATGGCTACACCTTC.

The chain carries TRBV5-1 and TRBJ2-2; a possible D gene is TRBD1 (6 bases). The CDR3 runs to 14 residues. CDR1 and CDR2 from the germline V gene are SGHRS and YFSETQ. Trimming took 2 bases from V and 7 from J, leaving 12 bases between them. In nucleotides, the CDR3 is TGCGCCAGCAGCTTATCCGAGGGGGTCGGGGAGCTGTTTTTT. Amino acid sequence: CASSLSEGVGELFF.

The chain couples TRBV6-1 to TRBJ1-2; 9 bases agree with TRBD1. J gave up 8 bases and V 6 bases, and 7 bases lay outside the gene matches. Germline CDR1 MNHNS, CDR2 SASEGT. The CDR3 covers 13 residues. The CDR3 DNA follows: TGTGCCAGCAGGCAAAACAGGGGGCGAGGCTACACCTTC. Residues: CASRQNRGRGYTF.

The genes are TRBV4-2 and TRBJ2-7; TRBD2 might be the D (7 bases). The germline CDR1 and CDR2 sequences are LGHNA and YNFKEQ. The CDR3 is 14 residues long. V was cut by 6 bases and J by 4 bases, with 16 bases left in between. The CDR3 here is CASSSGGGPYEQYF. The CDR3, as DNA: TGTGCCAGCAGTTCGGGCGGGGGCCCGTACGAGCAGTACTTC.

The chain joins TRBV7-2 to TRBJ2-3; possibly TRBD1 for D (5 bases). The CDR3 loop spans 13 amino acids. Germline V lookup: CDR1 SGHTA, CDR2 FQGNSA. Trimming took off 5 bases at V and 6 bases at J, with 12 bases between the two ends. The CDR3 sequence: CASSVPGRDTQYF. CDR3 DNA sequence: TGTGCCAGCAGCGTACCAGGGCGGGATACGCAGTATTTT.

The chain employs TRBV28 and TRBJ1-2; 7 bases are a match to TRBD1. With 1 base clipped from V and 1 base from J, the junction kept 9 bases outside the gene matches. There are 17 residues in the CDR3. Germline V lookup: CDR1 MDHEN, CDR2 SYDVKM. Here the CDR3 reads CASSLSVGSGGNYGYTF. For the CDR3, the DNA is TGTGCCAGCAGTTTATCGGTGGGTTCAGGGGGTAACTATGGCTACACCTTC.

The chain combines TRBV29-1 with TRBJ2-1; a weak D match, TRBD2 (8 bases). The ends were cut back, 4 bases at V and 2 bases at J, with 27 bases in the middle. Germline V gene data show CDR1 as SQVTM and CDR2 as ANQGSEA. The CDR3 extends over 19 amino acids. CDR3 in DNA: TGCAGCGTTGGTGGTAGATTAGCGGGGACAGAAAACACCTACAATGAGCAGTTCTTC. It encodes CSVGGRLAGTENTYNEQFF.